The clone carrying this T cell receptor beta chain was counted at least ten times. No antigen is known for it. Each TCR transcript was tagged with a 10-nucleotide random UMI during 5'RACE. TCRdb reprocessed the 5' RACE reads with MiXCR, giving one entry per CDR3 protein. The sample has tens of thousands of distinct CDR3 sequences, 20% to 25% seen once. This sample was taken from a study of neurological immune-mediated disorders. General study points: HTLV-1-associated myelopathy had the most TCR clonal expansion, whereas multiple sclerosis had the least (lower than in healthy controls).

Time point in this sample: technical triplicate 3. The TCR was taken from a man between 60 and 70 years old with HTLV-1-associated myelopathy (HAM/TSP). Sequencing was performed on PBMCs.

This CDR3 is CAISELGAGANVLTF. In DNA form, the CDR3 reads TGTGCCATCAGTGAGTTGGGGGCTGGGGCCAACGTCCTGACTTTC. The chain is built from TRBV10-3 and TRBJ2-6, with D perhaps TRBD1 or TRBD2 (5 bases each). Trimming stripped 1 base from V and 2 bases from J, with 6 bases between. CDR1 is ENHRY and CDR2 is SYGVKD in the germline V gene. CDR3 length: 15 residues.